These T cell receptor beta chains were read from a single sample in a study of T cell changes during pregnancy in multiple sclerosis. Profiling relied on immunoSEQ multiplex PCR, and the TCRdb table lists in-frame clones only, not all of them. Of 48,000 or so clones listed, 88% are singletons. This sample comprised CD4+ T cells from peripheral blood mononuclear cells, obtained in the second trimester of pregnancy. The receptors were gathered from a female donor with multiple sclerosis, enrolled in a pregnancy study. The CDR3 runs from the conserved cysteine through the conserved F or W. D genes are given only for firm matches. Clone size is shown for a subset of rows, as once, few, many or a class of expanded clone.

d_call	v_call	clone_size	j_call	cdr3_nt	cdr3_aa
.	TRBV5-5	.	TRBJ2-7	TGTGCCAGCAGGCGAGTCGCAGGGCTGGGTGACGAGCAGTACTTC	CASRRVAGLGDEQYF
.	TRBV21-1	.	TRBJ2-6	TGTGCCAGCAGCAACCTCCGGGACAGGGAATTATCTGGGGCCAACGTCCTGACTTTC	CASSNLRDRELSGANVLTF
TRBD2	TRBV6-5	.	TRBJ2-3	TGTGCCAGCAGTTTCAACCGGGAGGGCGTCGGTACGCAGTATTTT	CASSFNREGVGTQYF
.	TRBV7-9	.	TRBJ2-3	TGTGCCAGCAGCCGGTTAGTGAGCAATACGCAGTATTTT	CASSRLVSNTQYF
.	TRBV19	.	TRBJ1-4	TGTGCCAGTAGTCCCAGGGTCCTTAATGAAAAACTGTTTTTT	CASSPRVLNEKLFF
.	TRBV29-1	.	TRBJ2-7	TGCAGCGCAGCTCTGGGCAAGGTCTACGAGCAGTACTTC	CSAALGKVYEQYF
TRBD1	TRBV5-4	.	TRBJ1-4	TGTGCCAGCAGCCTCATACAGGGGGCGCCTAATGAAAAACTGTTTTTT	CASSLIQGAPNEKLFF
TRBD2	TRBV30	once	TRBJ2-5	TGTGCCTGGAGTGTGGGAGGGGAAAAGACCCAGTACTTC	CAWSVGGEKTQYF
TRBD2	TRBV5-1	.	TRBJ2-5	TGCGCCAGCAGCTCGGGACTAGGAAAAGAGACCCAGTACTTC	CASSSGLGKETQYF
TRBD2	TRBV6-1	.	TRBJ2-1	TGTGCCAGCCGATCCGGGACTAGCTACAATGAGCAGTTCTTC	CASRSGTSYNEQFF
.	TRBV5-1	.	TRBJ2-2	TGCGCCAGCAGCTTGGGGGCCGACACCGGGGAGCTGTTTTTT	CASSLGADTGELFF
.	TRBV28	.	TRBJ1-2	TGTGTCACTTACTTTCGGGGAACTGTCGGCTACACCTTC	CVTYFRGTVGYTF
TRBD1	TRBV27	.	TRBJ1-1	TGTGCCAGCAGCCTCAGGGGGAATCTGAACACTGAAGCTTTCTTT	CASSLRGNLNTEAFF
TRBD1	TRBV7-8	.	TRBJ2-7	TGTGCCAGCAGCTTAGGCTTATTGGGACAGGGATTCTCCTACGAGCAGTACTTC	CASSLGLLGQGFSYEQYF
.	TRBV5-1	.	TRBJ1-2	TGCGCCAGCAGCTCCAGGACAGATCGCTATGGCTACACCTTC	CASSSRTDRYGYTF
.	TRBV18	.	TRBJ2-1	TGTGCCAGCTCACCAGGGGGGAATGAGCAGTTCTTC	CASSPGGNEQFF
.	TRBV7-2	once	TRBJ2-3	TGTGCCAGCAGCTTAATCGCGGGCGGCCTTAATACGCAGTATTTT	CASSLIAGGLNTQYF
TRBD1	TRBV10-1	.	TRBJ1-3	TGCGCCAGCAACAGGGGCTCTGGAAACACCATATATTTT	CASNRGSGNTIYF
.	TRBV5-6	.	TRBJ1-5	TGTGCCAGCAGCTTGGGGCAGGGGACTCAGCCCCAGCATTTT	CASSLGQGTQPQHF
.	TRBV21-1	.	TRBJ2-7	TGTGCCAGCCCAAAATTCGGAGGCGAGCAGTACTTC	CASPKFGGEQYF
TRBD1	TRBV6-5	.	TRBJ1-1	TGTGCCAGCAGGTACGGCAGGGGGCTTGGTACTGAAGCTTTCTTT	CASRYGRGLGTEAFF
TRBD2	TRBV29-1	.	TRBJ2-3	TGCAGCGTTGGATCGGGACTAGCGGGAGGGGTGTCAGATACGCAGTATTTT	CSVGSGLAGGVSDTQYF
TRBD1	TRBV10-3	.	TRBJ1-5	TGTGCCATCAGTGAGTCGATTAGGAGGACAGGGAATCAGCCCCAGCATTTT	CAISESIRRTGNQPQHF
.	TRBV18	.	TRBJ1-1	TGTGCCAGCTCACCACCGTTTTGGCACCAGAACACTGAAGCTTTCTTT	CASSPPFWHQNTEAFF
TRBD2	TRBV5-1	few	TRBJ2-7	TGCGCCAGCAGCTTGGTGTCCGGGACTAGCGGGAACTACGAGCAGTACTTC	CASSLVSGTSGNYEQYF
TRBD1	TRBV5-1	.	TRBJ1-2	TGCGCCAGCAGCACCGGGACAGGGGAGACGAGGGGCTACACCTTC	CASSTGTGETRGYTF
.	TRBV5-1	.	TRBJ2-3	TGCGCCAGCAGCCCTGGTGGCCTAGATACTAGCACAGATACGCAGTATTTT	CASSPGGLDTSTDTQYF
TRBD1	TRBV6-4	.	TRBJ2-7	TGTGCCAGCAAGGGGACAGGGTTGGCCTACGAGCAGTACTTC	CASKGTGLAYEQYF
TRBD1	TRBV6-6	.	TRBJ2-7	TGTGCCAGCAGTTACAGGGGACAGGGTTCCTACGAGCAGTACTTC	CASSYRGQGSYEQYF